The sequence of this TCR beta chain was determined in a study of T cell clonotyping in hematopoietic cell transplantation. Overall study findings and caveats: At the given depth, recipient repertoires were over 95% de novo clonotypes. CD4 and CD8 repertoire contributions could not be separated without sorting. Broader posttransplant TCR repertoire diversity was predicted by graft donor and pretransplant recipient Inverse Simpson Index values. Recipient TCR diversity dropped after transplant; expanded clonotypes rose from day 30 to 180.

V shed 7 bases and J 2 bases; nucleotides not matched to a gene: 8. The CDR3 totals 14 residues. Germline lookup yields CDR1 MNHEY and CDR2 SVGAGI. Regarding this clone: Its antigen is as yet unknown.

Clones were read by immunoSEQ multiplex PCR, and TCRdb kept only the in-frame ones, dropping some. Of 69,000 or so clones in the sample, around 94% were seen once. Sequencing input: peripheral blood mononuclear cells. This sequence originates from a man aged 50 to 59 in good health. Some clones in this sample may be carry-over from other donors' samples. The chain couples TRBV6-5 to TRBJ2-7, with TRBD2 matching 7 bases. The CDR3 is CASISGISPYEQYF. The CDR3 bases are TGTGCCAGCATCAGCGGGATCTCGCCCTACGAGCAGTACTTC.